Each of the 30 T cell receptor beta chains below was sequenced from the same sample in a study of blood T cell repertoires in COVID-19. TCRdb's copy holds only in-frame clones and misses some; the assay was immunoSEQ multiplex PCR. Of some 330,000 clones in the sample, roughly 86% are singletons; the top ten hold 1.5% to 2%. Sequenced input: peripheral blood. The receptors derive from a woman between 25 and 40 years old with COVID-19, enrolled during active disease.

For this clone: Within the sample, other DNA sequences also encode this same CDR3. The genes are TRBV28 and TRBJ2-1, with TRBD1 as a possible D gene (6 bases). The V end was cut by 1 base, the J end by 6 bases, with 7 bases between. The CDR3 totals 13 residues. From germline, CDR1 is MDHEN and CDR2 SYDVKM. As DNA, the CDR3 is TGTGCCAGCAGTTTATTAGGGGGCAATGAGCAGTTCTTC. It codes for CASSLLGGNEQFF.

The CDR3 reads CASSGWGGFNEQFF. DNA of the CDR3: TGCGCCAGCAGTGGGTGGGGGGGGTTCAATGAGCAGTTCTTC. The J gene is TRBJ2-1, the V gene TRBV10-2, with 7 bases lining up with TRBD2. This CDR3 has 14 amino acids. V dropped 4 bases and J dropped 6; count of bases not matched to a gene: 6. In germline, CDR1 is WSHSY, CDR2 SAAADI.

The chain has TRBV2 and TRBJ2-7, with a possible D match to TRBD2 (6 bases). V lost 3 bases, J lost 2 bases, and 14 bases lay in between. There are 15 residues in the CDR3. Germline V CDR1 and CDR2: SNHLY, FYNNEI. CDR3 sequence reads: CASSDPGGVAYEQYF. The DNA of the CDR3 is TGTGCCAGCAGTGACCCTGGAGGGGTCGCCTACGAGCAGTACTTC.

The chain recombines TRBV30 with TRBJ2-7, with TRBD1 identical over 7 bases. CDR1 and CDR2 from the germline V gene are GTSNPN and SVGIG (reference sequence). J lost 0 bases, V lost 1 base, and 6 bases had no gene match. There are 15 residues in the CDR3. The DNA for the CDR3 is TGTGCCTGGAGTGGGCAGACAGGGTACTCCTACGAGCAGTACTTC. It encodes CAWSGQTGYSYEQYF.

The J gene is TRBJ2-7, the V gene TRBV12-3 or TRBV12-4; 8 bases align to TRBD1. V gave up 7 bases and J gave up 4 bases; unmatched junction bases: 6. The CDR3 covers 13 residues. The CDR3 here is CASTGTGEYEQYF. The CDR3 DNA is TGTGCCAGCACCGGGACAGGAGAATACGAGCAGTACTTC.

This chain uses TRBV11-2 with TRBJ2-5; 11 bases are shared with TRBD2. The trim removed 1 base at V and 9 bases at J, leaving 4 bases unmatched. Germline V lookup: CDR1 SGHAT, CDR2 FQNNGV. The CDR3 is 14 amino acids. CDR3 residues: CASSLVGSGGAQYF. The DNA for the CDR3 is TGTGCCAGCAGCTTAGTTGGTAGCGGGGGGGCCCAGTACTTC.

J is TRBJ2-7 and V is TRBV4-1; perhaps TRBD1 as D (6 bases). The CDR3 is made up of 15 amino acids. CDR1 MGHRA and CDR2 YSYEKL come from the germline V gene. Trimming pared 4 bases from V and 1 base from J, leaving 14 bases between. The CDR3 sequence: CASSPRDKGSYEQYF. The CDR3 DNA reads as TGCGCCAGCAGCCCCCGGGACAAGGGGTCCTACGAGCAGTACTTC.

The chain is built from TRBV5-1 and TRBJ1-6, with D unresolved. Trimming left V 2 bases short and J 9 bases short, with 15 bases between. In germline, CDR1 is SGHRS, CDR2 YFSETQ. The CDR3 runs 15 residues. DNA of the CDR3: TGCGCCAGCAGCTTTGACCCCCGACGGGGTTCACCCCTCCACTTT. This sequence encodes CASSFDPRRGSPLHF.

This chain connects TRBV7-9 to TRBJ1-4; 7 bases are a match to TRBD1. V shed 6 bases, J shed 5 bases, and the junction held 9 bases outside the gene matches. The germline CDR1 and CDR2 sequences are SEHNR and FQNEAQ (reference sequence). The length of the CDR3 is 15 residues. In nucleotides, the CDR3 is TGTGCCAGCAGTACTCGACAGGGTCGGAATGAAAAACTGTTTTTT. Translating it yields CASSTRQGRNEKLFF.

V gene TRBV5-4 combines with J gene TRBJ2-1; D is uncertain. Germline V CDR1 and CDR2: SGHNT, YYREEE (reference sequence). The CDR3 is 15 amino acids. V lost 0 bases and J lost 2, with 9 bases in between. The CDR3 bases are TGTGCCAGCAGCTTGGGAGAAATACCCTACAATGAGCAGTTCTTC. Protein product: CASSLGEIPYNEQFF.

This chain connects TRBV15 to TRBJ1-4; TRBD1 aligns across 9 bases. Germline CDR1 and CDR2: LNHNV and YYDKDF (reference sequence). J lost 7 bases, V lost 1 base, and 7 bases had no gene match. This CDR3 contains 16 residues. CDR3 coding DNA: TGTGCCACCAGCAGAGGGGCCGGGACAGGGAGTGAAAAACTGTTTTTT. This sequence encodes CATSRGAGTGSEKLFF.

The chain joins TRBV2 to TRBJ2-3; D call uncertain. Germline CDR1 reads SNHLY; CDR2 reads FYNNEI. This CDR3 has 14 amino acids. V was cut by 6 bases and J by 0 bases, with 10 bases left in between. The CDR3 is CASRILRSTDTQYF. CDR3 sequence (DNA): TGTGCCAGCAGGATCCTGAGGAGCACAGATACGCAGTATTTT.

This chain joins TRBV27 and TRBJ2-3; maybe TRBD1 (5 bases). Germline CDR1 is MNHEY and CDR2 is SMNVEV (reference sequence). Between the trimmed V and J ends, which lost 4 bases and 2 bases, there was a span of 13 bases. This CDR3 has 15 residues. The CDR3 protein is CASSYDRRFTDTQYF. In DNA form, the CDR3 reads TGTGCCAGCAGTTATGACAGACGGTTCACAGATACGCAGTATTTT.

In DNA form, the CDR3 reads TGCGCCAGCAGAAGGGATCAGGGGAACTATGGCTACACCTTC. Its translation: CASRRDQGNYGYTF. The chain links TRBV5-1 to TRBJ1-2; possibly TRBD1 for D (6 bases). V was shortened by 5 bases and J by 2 bases, with 13 bases between the two germline ends. The germline V gene has CDR1 SGHRS and CDR2 YFSETQ. This CDR3 is 14 amino acids long.

J is TRBJ1-6 and V is TRBV27; the D is unclear. CDR1 is MNHEY, CDR2 SMNVEV, per germline (reference sequence). The V end was cut by 1 base, the J end by 2 bases, with 9 bases between. CDR3 length equals 16 residues. The DNA of the CDR3 is TGTGCCAGCAGTTTATGGGCAGGCGCCTATAATTCACCCCTCCACTTT. It yields the protein CASSLWAGAYNSPLHF.

The V call is TRBV30, the J call TRBJ2-7; 8 bases agree with TRBD2. The CDR3 contains 14 residues. Germline CDR1 GTSNPN, CDR2 SVGIG (reference sequence). V trimming: 2 bases; J trimming: 3 bases; junction bases outside the gene matches: 6. The CDR3 DNA is TGTGCCTGGAGTAGGGGACTAGGGCTCTACGAGCAGTACTTC. This sequence encodes CAWSRGLGLYEQYF. Full variable domain (outside the CDR3, taken from reference TRBV30 and TRBJ2-7): SQTIHQWPATLVQPVGSPLSLECTVEGTSNPNLYWYRQAAGRGLQLLFYSVGIGQISSEVPQNLSASRPQDRQFILSSKKLLLSDSGFYLCAWSRGLGLYEQYFGPGTRLTVT.

The CDR3 bases are TGTGCCAGCTCACCAAATGCGGATGCTGAAAAACTGTTTTTT. Residues: CASSPNADAEKLFF. V and J are TRBV18 and TRBJ1-4; D not resolved. CDR1 is KGHSH, CDR2 LQKENI, per germline. The CDR3 sequence is 14 residues long. Trimming left V 2 bases short and J 7 bases short, with 11 bases between.

The rearrangement links TRBV15 to TRBJ1-4; D is uncertain. The CDR3 has 12 amino acids. Germline loops: CDR1 LNHNV, CDR2 YYDKDF (reference sequence). V gave up 3 bases and J gave up 7 bases, with 6 bases separating them. This CDR3 is CATSRAVEKLFF. As DNA, the CDR3 is TGTGCCACCAGCAGGGCAGTTGAAAAACTGTTTTTT.

The chain combines TRBV28 with TRBJ2-2; TRBD2 aligns across 7 bases. Losses at the gene ends were 2 bases for V and 5 bases for J; bases not matched to a gene: 5. Germline loops: CDR1 MDHEN, CDR2 SYDVKM. This CDR3 spans 15 amino acids. The CDR3 region is CASSLPAGRTGELFF. The CDR3 DNA reads TGTGCCAGCAGTTTACCAGCGGGGAGGACCGGGGAGCTGTTTTTT.

The rearrangement joins TRBV4-1 to TRBJ1-1, with D tentatively TRBD1 (5 bases). V was trimmed by 1 base and J by 6 bases, leaving 15 bases between them. The CDR3 contains 15 residues. Germline CDR1 MGHRA, CDR2 YSYEKL. The CDR3 nucleotides read TGCGCCAGCAGCCAAGTGATAGGGGTTATTTCTGAAGCTTTCTTT. It codes for CASSQVIGVISEAFF.

This chain joins TRBV28 and TRBJ1-6; 12 nucleotides line up with TRBD1. The CDR3 loop spans 15 amino acids. The trim removed 7 bases at V and 9 bases at J, leaving 7 bases unmatched. Germline CDR1 is MDHEN and CDR2 is SYDVKM. The CDR3 nucleotides are TGTGCCAGCACCGGGACAGGGGGCTTCGGTTCACCCCTCCACTTT. Its translation is CASTGTGGFGSPLHF. The complete variable domain, with remaining parts taken from reference TRBV28 and TRBJ1-6, reads DVKVTQSSRYLVKRTGEKVFLECVQDMDHENMFWYRQDPGLGLRLIYFSYDVKMKEKGDIPEGYSVSREKKERFSLILESASTNQTSMYLCASTGTGGFGSPLHFGNGTRLTVT.

This clone came up once. V and J are TRBV19 and TRBJ2-1; possible D gene TRBD1, 6 bases. Trimming stripped 3 bases from V and 0 bases from J, with 18 bases between. The length of the CDR3 is 18 residues. Germline assignment: CDR1 LNHDA and CDR2 SQIVND (reference sequence). CDR3: CASSIPGQTLSSYNEQFF. Here the CDR3 DNA reads TGTGCCAGTAGTATTCCTGGACAGACTTTGAGCTCCTACAATGAGCAGTTCTTC.

V gene TRBV30 combines with J gene TRBJ1-2, with D unresolved. The CDR3 is 12 amino acids. From germline, CDR1 is GTSNPN and CDR2 SVGIG (reference sequence). The V end was cut by 4 bases, the J end by 4 bases, with 10 bases between. The CDR3 bases are TGTGCCTGGACGGGTGTAACCTATGGCTACACCTTC. As protein: CAWTGVTYGYTF.

The chain combines TRBV4-1 with TRBJ1-2; D remains ambiguous. Germline loops: CDR1 MGHRA, CDR2 YSYEKL. Trimming pared 0 bases from V and 6 bases from J, leaving 17 bases between. The CDR3 extends over 16 amino acids. CDR3 loop: CASSQERAGNRHGYTF. The CDR3 DNA sequence: TGCGCCAGCAGCCAAGAGAGGGCGGGGAATAGGCATGGCTACACCTTC.

The chain joins TRBV9 to TRBJ2-3; D may be TRBD2 (6 bases). Germline loops: CDR1 SGDLS, CDR2 YYNGEE. Between the trimmed V and J ends, which lost 9 bases and 6 bases, there was a span of 20 bases. This CDR3 spans 14 amino acids. As DNA, the CDR3 is TGTGCCACCGCCGGGGGATCCACCGGGGATACGCAGTATTTT. It yields the protein CATAGGSTGDTQYF. Variable domain in full (rest from reference TRBV9 and TRBJ2-3): DSGVTQTPKHLITATGQRVTLRCSPRSGDLSVYWYQQSLDQGLQFLIQYYNGEERAKGNILERFSAQQFPDLHSELNLSSLELGDSALYFCATAGGSTGDTQYFGPGTRLTVL.

The CDR3 is CASSLVGSGGGNSPLHF. Here the CDR3 DNA reads TGTGCCAGCAGCTTGGTAGGGTCAGGGGGCGGAAATTCACCCCTCCACTTT. The chain links TRBV5-6 to TRBJ1-6; 8 positions agree with TRBD1. In germline, CDR1 is SGHDT, CDR2 YYEEEE. The CDR3 totals 17 residues. J lost 7 bases, V lost 0 bases, and 9 bases had no gene match.

The rearrangement uses TRBV29-1 and TRBJ1-4; maybe TRBD1 (5 bases). V lost 7 bases and J lost 2, with 14 bases in between. CDR3 length: 14 residues. From germline, CDR1 is SQVTM and CDR2 ANQGSEA. CDR3 DNA sequence: TGCAGCGCCCACGTGGGGCAGACTAATGAAAAACTGTTTTTT. Its translation: CSAHVGQTNEKLFF. Drawing the rest from reference TRBV29-1 and TRBJ1-4, the complete variable domain is SAVISQKPSRDICQRGTSLTIQCQVDSQVTMMFWYRQQPGQSLTLIATANQGSEATYESGFVIDKFPISRPNLTFSTLTVSNMSPEDSSIYLCSAHVGQTNEKLFFGSGTQLSVL.

V and J are TRBV9 and TRBJ1-4; D is undetermined. Germline CDR1 reads SGDLS; CDR2 reads YYNGEE. The CDR3 is 15 residues long. Trimming shortened V by 4 bases and J by 7 bases, and 17 bases separated the two germline ends. CDR3 nucleotides: TGTGCCAGCAGCCCGGAGGACGGACGGCGTGAAAAACTGTTTTTT. This encodes CASSPEDGRREKLFF. Complete variable domain (other parts from reference TRBV9 and TRBJ1-4): DSGVTQTPKHLITATGQRVTLRCSPRSGDLSVYWYQQSLDQGLQFLIQYYNGEERAKGNILERFSAQQFPDLHSELNLSSLELGDSALYFCASSPEDGRREKLFFGSGTQLSVL.

This chain connects TRBV7-9 to TRBJ1-2; 8 bases match TRBD1. The CDR3 has 13 residues. The V gene's germline CDR1 is SEHNR and CDR2 FQNEAQ (reference sequence). The V and J ends lost 3 bases and 4 bases, in that order; junction bases with no gene match: 1. CDR3 coding DNA: TGTGCCAGCAGCTTTGGACAGGGCTATGGCTACACCTTC. This translates into CASSFGQGYGYTF.

The V call is TRBV12-5, the J call TRBJ2-2; tentatively, D is TRBD2 (5 bases). V lost 0 bases and J 5 bases, leaving 7 bases between the germline ends. The CDR3 is made up of 14 amino acids. Germline lookup yields CDR1 LGHNT and CDR2 FRNRAP. The CDR3 DNA follows: TGTGCTAGTGGTTTGGTACTAGGGACCGGGGAGCTGTTTTTT. Its protein is CASGLVLGTGELFF.